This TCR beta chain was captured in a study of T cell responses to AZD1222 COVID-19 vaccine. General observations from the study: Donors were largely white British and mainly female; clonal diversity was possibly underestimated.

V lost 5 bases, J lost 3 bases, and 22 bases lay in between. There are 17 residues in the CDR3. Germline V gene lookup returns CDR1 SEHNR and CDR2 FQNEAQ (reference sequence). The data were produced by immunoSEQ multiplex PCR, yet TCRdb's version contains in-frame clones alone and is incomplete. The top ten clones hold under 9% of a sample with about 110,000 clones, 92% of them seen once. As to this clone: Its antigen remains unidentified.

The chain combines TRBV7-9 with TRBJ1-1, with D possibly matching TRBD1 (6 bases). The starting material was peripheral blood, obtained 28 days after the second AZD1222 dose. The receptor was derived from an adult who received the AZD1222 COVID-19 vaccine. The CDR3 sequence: CASSRGEYRVLHTEAFF. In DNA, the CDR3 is TGTGCCAGCAGCCGAGGGGAGTACAGGGTATTACACACTGAAGCTTTCTTT. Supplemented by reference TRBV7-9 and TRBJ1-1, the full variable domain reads DTGVSQNPRHKITKRGQNVTFRCDPISEHNRLYWYRQTLGQGPEFLTYFQNEAQLEKSRLLSDRFSAERPKGSFSTLEIQRTEQGDSAMYLCASSRGEYRVLHTEAFFGQGTRLTVV.